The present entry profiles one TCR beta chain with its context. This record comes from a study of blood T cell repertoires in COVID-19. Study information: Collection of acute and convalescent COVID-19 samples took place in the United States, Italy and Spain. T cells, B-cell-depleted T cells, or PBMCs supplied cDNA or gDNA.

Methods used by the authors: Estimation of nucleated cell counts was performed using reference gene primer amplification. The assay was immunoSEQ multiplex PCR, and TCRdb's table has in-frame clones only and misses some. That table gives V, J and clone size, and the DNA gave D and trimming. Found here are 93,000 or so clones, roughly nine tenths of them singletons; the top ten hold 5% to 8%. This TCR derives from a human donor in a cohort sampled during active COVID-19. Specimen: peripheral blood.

The CDR3 region is CASSTSQGFNEQFF. The CDR3 region has the DNA TGCGCCAGCAGCACAAGTCAGGGTTTTAATGAGCAGTTCTTC. The V call is TRBV4-1, the J call TRBJ2-1; D may be TRBD1 (5 bases). The CDR3 has 14 amino acids. Trimming pared 5 bases from V and 7 bases from J, leaving 15 bases between. Germline values: CDR1 MGHRA, CDR2 YSYEKL.